This T cell receptor beta chain is from a study of T cell responses to AZD1222 COVID-19 vaccine. Findings and caveats of the study: Just a handful of people given AZD1222 tested seropositive at baseline. Per reports, nearly half of all spike-specific TCRs target regions that are unmutated in variants.

The germline V gene encodes CDR1 MGHDK and CDR2 SYGVNS. Trimming shortened V by 6 bases and J by 3 bases, and 17 bases separated the two germline ends. The CDR3 covers 15 residues. Sequencing was performed with immunoSEQ multiplex PCR; in TCRdb, only in-frame clones are kept and a portion is missing. This sample has under 200,000 clones, with roughly 92% found just once. Comments on this clone: Its antigen is unidentified.

This rearrangement joins TRBV25-1 to TRBJ1-1; possible D gene TRBD1, 5 bases. Sequencing used peripheral blood, obtained on day 0 of AZD1222 vaccination. The TCR was taken from an adult in good health. The CDR3 bases are TGTGCCAGCAGGTCCCTCGATTGGGGCCACACTGAAGCTTTCTTT. As protein: CASRSLDWGHTEAFF.